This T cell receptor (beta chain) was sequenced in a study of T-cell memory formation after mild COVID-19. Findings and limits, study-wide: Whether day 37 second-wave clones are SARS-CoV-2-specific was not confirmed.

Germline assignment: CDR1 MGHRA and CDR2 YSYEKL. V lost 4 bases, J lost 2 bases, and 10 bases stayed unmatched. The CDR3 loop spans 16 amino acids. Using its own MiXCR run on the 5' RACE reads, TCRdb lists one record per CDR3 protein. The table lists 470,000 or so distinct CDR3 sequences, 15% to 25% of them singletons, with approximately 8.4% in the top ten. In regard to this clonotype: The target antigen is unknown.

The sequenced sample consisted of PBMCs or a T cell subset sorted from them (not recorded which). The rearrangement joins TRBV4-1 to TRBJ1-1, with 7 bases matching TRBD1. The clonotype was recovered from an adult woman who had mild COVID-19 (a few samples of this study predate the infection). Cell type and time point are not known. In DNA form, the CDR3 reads TGCGCCAGCAGCCGAGGGACAGCACTCTTTAACACTGAAGCTTTCTTT. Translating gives CASSRGTALFNTEAFF.